This TCR beta chain derives from a study of blood T cell repertoires in COVID-19. Study background: The origin of the acute and convalescent COVID-19 samples was the United States, Italy and Spain. Sample material is recorded as cDNA or gDNA derived from T cells, B-cell-depleted T cells, or PBMCs.

The germline V gene encodes CDR1 SNHLY and CDR2 FYNNEI. Between the trimmed V and J ends, which lost 4 bases and 3 bases, there was a span of 15 bases. The CDR3 contains 15 residues. Under the authors' procedure: Amplified reference gene primers provided the basis for estimating nucleated cell counts. Some clones are missing from TCRdb's copy, which holds only in-frame ones; the method was immunoSEQ multiplex PCR. D and trimming were read from the DNA, whereas the V and J calls and clone size are those reported in that table. The sample yields 240,000 or so clones, 82% seen once. The sequence was obtained from a woman older than 75 with acute or convalescent COVID-19. The chain employs TRBV2 and TRBJ1-2; no firm D call. Sequencing used peripheral blood. CDR3 protein: CASSVRQNRDYGYTF. The CDR3 nucleotides are TGTGCCAGCAGTGTCCGCCAAAATCGGGACTATGGCTACACCTTC.